Detailed here is one T cell receptor beta chain. Some clones are missing from TCRdb's copy, which holds only in-frame ones; the method was immunoSEQ multiplex PCR. The data hold under 600,000 clones, with less than 98% observed a single time. The source of the sample is a study of shared clonotypes between healthy human individuals. In germline, CDR1 is MNHEY, CDR2 SMNVEV (reference sequence). There are 16 residues in the CDR3. V trimming: 6 bases; J trimming: 0 bases; junction bases outside the gene matches: 5. V usage is TRBV27 and J usage is TRBJ2-2; 9 bases align to TRBD2. The sequenced sample was naive CD4+ T cells sorted from blood. Indicated subset: CD45RA+ positively selected. The sequence was collected from a woman in her 30s in good health. CDR3 in DNA: TGTGCCAGCAGCCGGACTAGCGCTACGAACACCGGGGAGCTGTTTTTT. Translation: CASSRTSATNTGELFF.